The text below deals with one T cell receptor (beta chain). Per the germline V gene, CDR1 is LGHDT and CDR2 is YNNKEL (reference sequence). CDR3 length: 14 residues. Trimming removed 0 bases at V and 7 bases at J, with 7 bases between. Original handling: Reference gene primers were amplified, and this amplification served to estimate nucleated cell counts. Here immunoSEQ multiplex PCR was the method, and the copy in TCRdb shows in-frame clones only, minus some. V and J calls and clone size are given by that table; D and trimming were obtained from the DNA. The sample lists 170,000 or so clones, roughly 88% seen once, with 2.5% to 3.5% in the top ten. This entry is derived from a study of blood T cell repertoires in COVID-19. About the research overall: T cells, B-cell-depleted T cells, or PBMCs supplied cDNA or gDNA.

The material sequenced was peripheral blood. The V and J genes are TRBV3-1 (or the pseudogene TRBV3-2) and TRBJ1-6; D possibly corresponds to TRBD1 (5 bases). The origin of this receptor is an older woman with acute or convalescent COVID-19. CDR3 in DNA: TGTGCCAGCAGCCAAGAGTGGGGCAATTCACCCCTCCACTTT. Its protein is CASSQEWGNSPLHF.